A single sample is the source of the 23 T cell receptor beta chains below, sequenced in a study of identical twins. TCRdb used MiXCR to reprocess the 5' RACE reads, holding one entry per CDR3 protein. The sample holds hundreds of thousands of distinct CDR3 sequences, about 9.4% seen once. These data also featured in a second study, about yellow fever vaccine responses in identical twins.

Material for sequencing was PBMCs. The receptors shown here come from a woman aged 18-35 years in good health.

The chain uses TRBV28 and TRBJ2-1, with 9 bases fitting TRBD2. V shed 8 bases and J 0 bases; nucleotides not matched to a gene: 14. Germline assignment: CDR1 MDHEN and CDR2 SYDVKM. The CDR3 contains 18 residues. In DNA, the CDR3 is TGTGCCAGCCGTCGTGGCGGGGGGGCGATTAGCTCCTACAATGAGCAGTTCTTC. It codes for CASRRGGGAISSYNEQFF.

This clonotype was observed a few times. The rearrangement links TRBV5-1 to TRBJ2-1; D remains unclear. Germline V gives CDR1 SGHRS, CDR2 YFSETQ. The V end lost 0 bases, the J end lost 10 bases, and 11 bases lay between the germline ends. The CDR3 spans 13 residues. CDR3 nucleotide sequence: TGCGCCAGCAGCTTGGCCCCTGTGGGGGAGCAGTTCTTC. Translation: CASSLAPVGEQFF.

At least ten counts were recorded for this clonotype. This chain's CDR3 is CSVVFRSTGELFF. The DNA of the CDR3 is TGCAGCGTTGTGTTTAGAAGTACCGGGGAGCTGTTTTTT. This chain links TRBV29-1 with TRBJ2-2; no clear D. The V gene lost 4 bases and the J gene lost 5 bases, with 11 bases spanning the gap. CDR3 length equals 13 residues. CDR1 is SQVTM and CDR2 is ANQGSEA in the germline V gene.

This clonotype was counted a few times. V and J are TRBV5-1 and TRBJ2-2; a possible D gene is TRBD1 (5 bases). V was shortened by 2 bases and J by 7 bases, with 12 bases between the two germline ends. The length of the CDR3 is 14 residues. The germline gives CDR1 SGHRS, CDR2 YFSETQ. The CDR3 bases are TGCGCCAGCAGCTTATCTGGGGCCAGCGGGGAGCTGTTTTTT. Translated: CASSLSGASGELFF. The full variable domain, completed using reference TRBV5-1 and TRBJ2-2, is KAGVTQTPRYLIKTRGQQVTLSCSPISGHRSVSWYQQTPGQGLQFLFEYFSETQRNKGNFPGRFSGRQFSNSRSEMNVSTLELGDSALYLCASSLSGASGELFFGEGSRLTVL.

This clonotype was counted a few times. J is TRBJ2-1 and V is TRBV12-5; TRBD1 is a possible D gene (6 bases). The germline CDR1 and CDR2 sequences are LGHNT and FRNRAP. The V and J ends lost 3 bases and 4 bases respectively, with 10 bases between them. The CDR3 is 14 amino acids. CDR3 nucleotides: TGTGCTAGTGGTTTAGGACAGAGTTACAATGAGCAGTTCTTC. It encodes CASGLGQSYNEQFF.

The chain is built from TRBV18 and TRBJ2-6; D remains ambiguous. V dropped 1 base and J dropped 8 bases, with 9 bases sitting between them. CDR1 and CDR2 (germline): KGHSH, LQKENI. This CDR3 contains 14 residues. CDR3 in amino acids: CASSPQSSTNVLTF. The CDR3 bases are TGTGCCAGCTCACCACAATCGTCCACCAACGTCCTGACTTTC.

The J gene is TRBJ2-1, the V gene TRBV11-1; 9 positions match TRBD1. With V trimmed by 7 bases and J by 0 bases, 16 bases remained unmatched. Germline CDR1 reads SGHAT; CDR2 reads FQDESV (reference sequence). This CDR3 spans 19 amino acids. In DNA form, the CDR3 reads TGTGCCAGCACTATCCCCGGGACAGGGAGGGAAAGCTCCTACAATGAGCAGTTCTTC. It encodes CASTIPGTGRESSYNEQFF.

This clonotype was observed a few times. The rearrangement links TRBV29-1 to TRBJ1-1, with D possibly being TRBD1 (5 bases). The CDR3 is 14 amino acids. CDR1 is SQVTM, CDR2 ANQGSEA, per germline. V was pared by 4 bases and J by 5 bases, with 17 bases between. The CDR3 protein is CSVVLWGLGTEAFF. CDR3 sequence (DNA): TGCAGCGTTGTGTTGTGGGGACTCGGGACTGAAGCTTTCTTT.

The gene calls are TRBV7-6 and TRBJ2-7; maybe TRBD1 (6 bases). The CDR3 is 17 amino acids. Between the trimmed V and J ends, which lost 5 bases and 3 bases, there was a span of 23 bases. Germline CDR1 reads SGHVS; CDR2 reads FNYEAQ. CDR3 protein: CASSPRTDQGNYYEQYF. The CDR3 DNA is TGTGCCAGCAGCCCCAGGACAGACCAAGGGAACTACTACGAGCAGTACTTC.

The rearrangement links TRBV19 to TRBJ2-3; D is unclear. CDR3 length equals 16 residues. CDR1 is LNHDA, CDR2 SQIVND, per germline (reference sequence). Trimming cost V 11 bases and J 0 bases, with 21 bases left between them. The CDR3 loop is CAPIGKGGPSTDTQYF. CDR3 nucleotide sequence: TGTGCCCCTATCGGAAAGGGCGGACCTAGCACAGATACGCAGTATTTT. The full variable domain, in which reference TRBV19 and TRBJ2-3 provide the parts outside the CDR3, is DGGITQSPKYLFRKEGQNVTLSCEQNLNHDAMYWYRQDPGQGLRLIYYSQIVNDFQKGDIAEGYSVSREKKESFPLTVTSAQKNPTAFYLCAPIGKGGPSTDTQYFGPGTRLTVL.

Only a few counts were recorded for this clonotype. The chain is built from TRBV12-3 or TRBV12-4 and TRBJ2-1; possible D gene TRBD2, 5 bases. The V gene lost 6 bases and the J gene lost 0 bases, with 9 bases spanning the gap. The CDR3 has 14 amino acids. CDR3 in DNA: TGTGCCAGCAGACTAGGGAGCTCCTACAATGAGCAGTTCTTC. Translation gives CASRLGSSYNEQFF.

The V and J genes are TRBV4-3 and TRBJ2-6; weak D call: TRBD2 (5 bases). Germline CDR1 LGHNA, CDR2 YSLEER. Trimming cost V 0 bases and J 2 bases, with 8 bases left between them. CDR3 length: 16 amino acids. The CDR3 region is CASSQDVGAGANVLTF. As DNA, the CDR3 is TGCGCCAGCAGCCAAGACGTCGGGGCTGGGGCCAACGTCCTGACTTTC.

V usage is TRBV7-9 and J usage is TRBJ2-1, with D possibly matching TRBD2 (5 bases). V was clipped by 5 bases and J by 12 bases, with 11 bases between them. Germline lookup yields CDR1 SEHNR and CDR2 FQNEAQ (reference sequence). This CDR3 has 11 residues. The CDR3 loop reads CASSVGGWQFF. For the CDR3, the DNA is TGTGCCAGCAGCGTAGGAGGATGGCAGTTCTTC.

The genes are TRBV20-1 and TRBJ1-2, with a weak D call TRBD1 (5 bases). Between the trimmed V and J ends, which lost 3 bases and 2 bases, there was a span of 16 bases. The CDR3 consists of 15 residues. Germline V gene data show CDR1 as DFQATT and CDR2 as SNEGSKA (reference sequence). The DNA for the CDR3 is TGCAGTGCTAGGGTCCACGCAGGGTGGAACTATGGCTACACCTTC. The encoded protein is CSARVHAGWNYGYTF.

There are many counts of this clonotype. The genes are TRBV5-1 and TRBJ2-1; tentatively, D is TRBD2 (7 bases). The CDR3 length is 14 residues. The V and J ends lost 7 bases and 5 bases respectively, with 16 bases between them. Germline loops: CDR1 SGHRS, CDR2 YFSETQ. This CDR3 reads CASRGGGKNNEQFF. The CDR3 bases are TGCGCCAGCCGAGGGGGGGGCAAAAACAATGAGCAGTTCTTC.

This clonotype appeared a few times. The V and J genes are TRBV4-3 and TRBJ2-3, with TRBD2 matching over 9 bases. J lost 1 base, V lost 0 bases, and 5 bases had no gene match. The CDR3 spans 17 residues. The germline V gene encodes CDR1 LGHNA and CDR2 YSLEER. CDR3 loop: CASSQERAGGRTDTQYF. The CDR3, as DNA: TGCGCCAGCAGCCAAGAAAGGGCGGGAGGGCGCACAGATACGCAGTATTTT.

In its sample, this clonotype was seen many times. The gene calls are TRBV11-1 and TRBJ2-4; D perhaps matches TRBD1 (5 bases). Germline V gene lookup returns CDR1 SGHAT and CDR2 FQDESV (reference sequence). The V and J ends lost 3 bases and 0 bases respectively, with 18 bases between them. The CDR3 totals 18 residues. The CDR3 sequence is CASSFSWPTALAKNIQYF. Written as DNA, the CDR3 is TGTGCCAGCAGCTTCAGCTGGCCGACAGCCTTAGCCAAAAACATTCAGTACTTC.

This clonotype has a count of ten or more. This chain links TRBV4-3 with TRBJ2-3, with D uncertain. Germline V gives CDR1 LGHNA, CDR2 YSLEER. This CDR3 is built from 13 residues. V was pared by 4 bases and J by 4 bases, with 9 bases between. The CDR3 here is CASSREGSDTQYF. In nucleotides, the CDR3 is TGCGCCAGCAGCCGAGAAGGGTCAGATACGCAGTATTTT.

Ten or more counts support this clonotype. This chain uses TRBV7-9 with TRBJ1-1; TRBD1 might be the D (5 bases). CDR1 and CDR2 (germline): SEHNR, FQNEAQ (reference sequence). The CDR3 sequence is 14 residues long. V lost 0 bases to trimming and J lost 7 bases, with 12 bases between them. This chain's CDR3 is CASSLAGGRDEAFF. Written as DNA, the CDR3 is TGTGCCAGCAGCTTAGCTGGGGGACGAGATGAAGCTTTCTTT.

The chain uses TRBV20-1 and TRBJ2-3, with 7 bases aligning to TRBD2. Per the germline V gene, CDR1 is DFQATT and CDR2 is SNEGSKA (reference sequence). The J segment lost 6 bases and the V segment lost 4 bases, leaving 7 bases of the junction unmatched. The CDR3 runs to 13 residues. The CDR3: CSAKYAGVDTQYF. DNA of the CDR3: TGCAGTGCTAAATATGCGGGAGTGGATACGCAGTATTTT.

V gene TRBV7-9 combines with J gene TRBJ2-3; D is perhaps TRBD1 (7 bases). V lost 4 bases to trimming and J lost 5 bases, with 16 bases between them. Germline V CDR1 and CDR2: SEHNR, FQNEAQ (reference sequence). CDR3 length: 15 residues. The chain's CDR3 is CASSWRQGGRDTQYF. As DNA, the CDR3 is TGTGCCAGCAGCTGGAGACAGGGAGGCAGAGATACGCAGTATTTT.

This clonotype has just a few counts. J is TRBJ2-2 and V is TRBV18; weak D call: TRBD2 (5 bases). Trimming stripped 1 base from V and 3 bases from J, with 9 bases between. Looked up from germline, CDR1 is KGHSH and CDR2 is LQKENI. This CDR3 is built from 15 residues. CDR3 nucleotide sequence: TGTGCCAGCTCACCACGGGAGACCGACACCGGGGAGCTGTTTTTT. Translating gives CASSPRETDTGELFF.

The chain uses TRBV13 and TRBJ2-7, with 9 positions matching TRBD1. V gave up 5 bases and J gave up 6 bases; unmatched junction bases: 8. Germline assignment: CDR1 PRHDT and CDR2 FYEKMQ (reference sequence). The CDR3 has 14 residues. The CDR3 is CASSGRDRATEQYF. The CDR3 DNA follows: TGTGCCAGCAGCGGCCGGGACAGGGCGACCGAGCAGTACTTC. Using reference TRBV13 and TRBJ2-7 for the parts outside the CDR3, the full variable domain is AAGVIQSPRHLIKEKRETATLKCYPIPRHDTVYWYQQGPGQDPQFLISFYEKMQSDKGSIPDRFSAQQFSDYHSELNMSSLELGDSALYFCASSGRDRATEQYFGPGTRLTVT.